This TCR beta chain was identified in a study of blood T cell repertoires in COVID-19. Study in general: Acute-phase and convalescent COVID-19 samples originated in the United States, Italy and Spain. T cells, B-cell-depleted T cells, or PBMCs provided the cDNA or gDNA that served as material.

CDR1 is SGDLS, CDR2 YYNGEE, per germline. The CDR3 contains 13 residues. The V end was cut by 3 bases, the J end by 5 bases, with 11 bases between. Clones were read by immunoSEQ multiplex PCR, and TCRdb kept only the in-frame ones, dropping some. In the table there are just over 300,000 clones, just under 90% of which are singletons. Patients in Seattle were enrolled during active infection, then followed longitudinally. The gene calls are TRBV9 and TRBJ2-5; possibly TRBD2 for D (5 bases). The source of this sequence is a woman aged 25 to 39 with COVID-19, enrolled during active disease. The sequencing input was peripheral blood. CDR3 nucleotide sequence: TGTGCCAGCAGCGCGACTACTGCGGAGACCCAGTACTTC. It yields the protein CASSATTAETQYF.